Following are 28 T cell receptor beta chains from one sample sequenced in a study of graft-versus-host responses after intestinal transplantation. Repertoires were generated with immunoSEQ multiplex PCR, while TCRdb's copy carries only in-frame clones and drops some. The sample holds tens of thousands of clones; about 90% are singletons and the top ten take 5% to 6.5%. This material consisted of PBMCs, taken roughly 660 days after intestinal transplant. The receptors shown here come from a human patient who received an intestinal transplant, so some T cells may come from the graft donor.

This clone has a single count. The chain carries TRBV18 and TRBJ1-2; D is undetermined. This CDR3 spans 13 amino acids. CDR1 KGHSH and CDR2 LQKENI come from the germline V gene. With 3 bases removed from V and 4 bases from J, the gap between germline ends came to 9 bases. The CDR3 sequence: CASSPTVGYGYTF. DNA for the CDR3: TGTGCCAGCTCACCCACGGTGGGCTATGGCTACACCTTC.

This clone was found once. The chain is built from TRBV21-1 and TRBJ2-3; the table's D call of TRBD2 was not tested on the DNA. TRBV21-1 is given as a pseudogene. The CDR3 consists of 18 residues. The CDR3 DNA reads TGTGCCAGCAGCCCTCGACTAGCGGGGGACCCGACCACAGATACGCAGTATTTT. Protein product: CASSPRLAGDPTTDTQYF.

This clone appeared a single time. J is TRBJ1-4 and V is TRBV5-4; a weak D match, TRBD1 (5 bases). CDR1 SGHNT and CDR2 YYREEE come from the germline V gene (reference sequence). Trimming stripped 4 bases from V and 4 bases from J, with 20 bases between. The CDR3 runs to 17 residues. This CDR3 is CASSQDPGRSNNEKLFF. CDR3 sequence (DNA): TGTGCCAGCAGCCAAGACCCGGGACGGAGTAATAATGAAAAACTGTTTTTT.

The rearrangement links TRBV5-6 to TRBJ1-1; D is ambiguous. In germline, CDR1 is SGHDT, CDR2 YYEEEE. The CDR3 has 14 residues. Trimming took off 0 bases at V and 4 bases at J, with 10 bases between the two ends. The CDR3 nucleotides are TGTGCCAGCAGCTTGGGACGAGAATTCACTGAAGCTTTCTTT. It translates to CASSLGREFTEAFF.

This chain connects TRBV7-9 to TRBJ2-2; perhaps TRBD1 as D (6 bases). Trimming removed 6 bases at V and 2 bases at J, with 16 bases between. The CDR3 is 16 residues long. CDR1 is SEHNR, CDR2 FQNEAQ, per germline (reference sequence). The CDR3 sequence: CASRGQGASNTGELFF. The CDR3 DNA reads TGTGCCAGCAGGGGACAAGGGGCCTCTAACACCGGGGAGCTGTTTTTT.

CDR3 residues: CASSLIGSYNEQFF. CDR3 DNA sequence: TGTGCCAGCAGCTTAATAGGATCCTACAATGAGCAGTTCTTC. This rearrangement joins TRBV11-2 to TRBJ2-1, with unresolved D. Per the germline V gene, CDR1 is SGHAT and CDR2 is FQNNGV. Trimming removed 2 bases from V and 1 base from J, with 6 bases in between. The CDR3 covers 14 residues.

The CDR3 protein is CASSKTDNQPQHF. The CDR3 DNA follows: TGTGCCAGCAGTAAGACAGACAATCAGCCCCAGCATTTT. The chain carries TRBV6-1 and TRBJ1-5; the D gene is possibly TRBD1 (5 bases). CDR3 size: 13 residues. The germline CDR1 and CDR2 sequences are MNHNS and SASEGT. V was cut by 5 bases and J by 3 bases, with 8 bases left in between.

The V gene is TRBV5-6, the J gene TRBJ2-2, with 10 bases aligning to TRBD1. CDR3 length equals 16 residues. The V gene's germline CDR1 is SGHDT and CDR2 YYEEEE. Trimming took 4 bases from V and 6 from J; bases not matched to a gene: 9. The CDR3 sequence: CASSPGTGVGSGELFF. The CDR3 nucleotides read TGTGCCAGCAGCCCAGGGACAGGGGTTGGGTCCGGGGAGCTGTTTTTT.

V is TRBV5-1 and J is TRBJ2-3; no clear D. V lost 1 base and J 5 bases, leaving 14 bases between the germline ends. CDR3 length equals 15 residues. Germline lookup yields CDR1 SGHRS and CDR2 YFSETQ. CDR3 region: CASSLNSPDRDTQYF. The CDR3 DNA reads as TGCGCCAGCAGCTTGAACAGCCCCGATAGAGATACGCAGTATTTT.

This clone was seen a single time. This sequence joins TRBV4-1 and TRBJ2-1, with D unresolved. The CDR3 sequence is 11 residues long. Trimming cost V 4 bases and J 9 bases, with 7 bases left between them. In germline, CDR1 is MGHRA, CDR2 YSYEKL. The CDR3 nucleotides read TGCGCCAGCAGCCTTATCGGTGAGCAGTTCTTC. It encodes CASSLIGEQFF.

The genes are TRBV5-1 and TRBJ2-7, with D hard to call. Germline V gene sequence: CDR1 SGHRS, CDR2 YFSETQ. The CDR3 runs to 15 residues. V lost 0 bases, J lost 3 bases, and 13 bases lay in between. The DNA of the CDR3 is TGCGCCAGCAGCTTGGACATGGACGGATTCTACGAGCAGTACTTC. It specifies CASSLDMDGFYEQYF.

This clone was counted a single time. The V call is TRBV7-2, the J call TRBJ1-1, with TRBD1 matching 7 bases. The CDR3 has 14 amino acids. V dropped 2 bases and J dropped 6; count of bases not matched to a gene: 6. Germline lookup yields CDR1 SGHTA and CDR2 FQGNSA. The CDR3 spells CASSLLSQGAEAFF. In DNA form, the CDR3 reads TGTGCCAGCAGCTTATTGTCGCAGGGGGCTGAAGCTTTCTTT.

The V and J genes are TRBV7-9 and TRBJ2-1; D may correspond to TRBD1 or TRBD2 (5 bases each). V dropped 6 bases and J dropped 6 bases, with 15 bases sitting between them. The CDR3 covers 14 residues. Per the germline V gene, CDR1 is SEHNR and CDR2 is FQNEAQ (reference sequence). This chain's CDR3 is CASSLQSGTNEQFF. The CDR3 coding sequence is TGTGCCAGCAGTCTTCAGTCGGGGACCAATGAGCAGTTCTTC.

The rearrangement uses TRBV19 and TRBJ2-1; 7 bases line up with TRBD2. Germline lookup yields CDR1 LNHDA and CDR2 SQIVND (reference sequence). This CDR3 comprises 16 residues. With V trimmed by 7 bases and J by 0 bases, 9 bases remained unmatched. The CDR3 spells CASNSGLPSSYNEQFF. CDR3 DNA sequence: TGTGCCAGTAACTCGGGACTACCGAGCTCCTACAATGAGCAGTTCTTC.

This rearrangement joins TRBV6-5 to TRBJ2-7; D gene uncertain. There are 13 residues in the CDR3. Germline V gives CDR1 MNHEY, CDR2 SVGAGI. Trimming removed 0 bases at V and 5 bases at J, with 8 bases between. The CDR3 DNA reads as TGTGCCAGCAGTTACTCGAGGTTGCACGAGCAGTACTTC. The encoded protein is CASSYSRLHEQYF.

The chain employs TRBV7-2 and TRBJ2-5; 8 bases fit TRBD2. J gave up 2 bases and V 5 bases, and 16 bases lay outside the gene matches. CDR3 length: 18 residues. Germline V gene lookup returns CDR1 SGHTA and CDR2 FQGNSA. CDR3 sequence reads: CASSPMGGVAGIQETQYF. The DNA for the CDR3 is TGTGCCAGCAGCCCCATGGGGGGGGTAGCGGGGATTCAAGAGACCCAGTACTTC.

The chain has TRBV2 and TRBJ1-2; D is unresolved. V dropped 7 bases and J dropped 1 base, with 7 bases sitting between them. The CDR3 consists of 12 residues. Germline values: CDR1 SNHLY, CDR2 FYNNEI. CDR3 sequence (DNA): TGTGCCAGCAAATCAGTTAACTATGGCTACACCTTC. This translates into CASKSVNYGYTF.

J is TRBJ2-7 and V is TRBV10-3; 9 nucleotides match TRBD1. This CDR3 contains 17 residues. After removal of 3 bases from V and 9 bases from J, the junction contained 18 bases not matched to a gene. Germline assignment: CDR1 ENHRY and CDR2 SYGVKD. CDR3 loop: CAISETLGTGLMSLQYF. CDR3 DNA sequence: TGTGCCATCAGTGAAACACTCGGGACAGGGTTGATGTCTTTGCAGTACTTC.

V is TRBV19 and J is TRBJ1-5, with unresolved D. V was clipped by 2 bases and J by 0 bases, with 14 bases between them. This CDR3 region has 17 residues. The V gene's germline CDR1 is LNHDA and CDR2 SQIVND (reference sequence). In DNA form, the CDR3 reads TGTGCCAGTAGTATATTGTCGATCGGATATAGCAATCAGCCCCAGCATTTT. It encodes CASSILSIGYSNQPQHF.

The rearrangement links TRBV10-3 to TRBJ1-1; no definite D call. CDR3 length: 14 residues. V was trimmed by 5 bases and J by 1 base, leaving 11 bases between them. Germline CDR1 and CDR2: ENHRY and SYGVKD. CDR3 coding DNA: TGTGCCATCAGTCAACAGATTTCGAACACTGAAGCTTTCTTT. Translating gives CAISQQISNTEAFF.

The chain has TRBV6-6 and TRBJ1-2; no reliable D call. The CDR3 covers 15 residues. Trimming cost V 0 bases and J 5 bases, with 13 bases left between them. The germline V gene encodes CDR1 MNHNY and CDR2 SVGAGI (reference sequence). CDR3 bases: TGTGCCAGCAGTTACTCGGCACCCCTGGGATATGGCTACACCTTC. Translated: CASSYSAPLGYGYTF.

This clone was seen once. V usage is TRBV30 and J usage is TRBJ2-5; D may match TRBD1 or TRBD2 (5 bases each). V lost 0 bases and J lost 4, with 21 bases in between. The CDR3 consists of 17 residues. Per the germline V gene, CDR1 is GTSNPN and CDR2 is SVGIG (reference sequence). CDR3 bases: TGTGCCTGGAGTGTAAATAGAGTCCGGGACGTAGGAGAGACCCAGTACTTC. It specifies CAWSVNRVRDVGETQYF.

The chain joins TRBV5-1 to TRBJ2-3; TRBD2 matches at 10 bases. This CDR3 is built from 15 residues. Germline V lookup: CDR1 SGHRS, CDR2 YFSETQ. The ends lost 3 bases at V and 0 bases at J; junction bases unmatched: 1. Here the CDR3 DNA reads TGCGCCAGCAGCTCTAGCGGGGGAAGCACAGATACGCAGTATTTT. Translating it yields CASSSSGGSTDTQYF. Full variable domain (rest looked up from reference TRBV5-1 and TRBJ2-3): KAGVTQTPRYLIKTRGQQVTLSCSPISGHRSVSWYQQTPGQGLQFLFEYFSETQRNKGNFPGRFSGRQFSNSRSEMNVSTLELGDSALYLCASSSSGGSTDTQYFGPGTRLTVL.

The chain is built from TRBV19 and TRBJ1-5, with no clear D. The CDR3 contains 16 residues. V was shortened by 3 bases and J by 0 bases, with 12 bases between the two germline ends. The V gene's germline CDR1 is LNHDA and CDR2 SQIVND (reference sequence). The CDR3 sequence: CASSIGEAFSNQPQHF. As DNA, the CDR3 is TGTGCCAGTAGTATTGGAGAGGCCTTTAGCAATCAGCCCCAGCATTTT.

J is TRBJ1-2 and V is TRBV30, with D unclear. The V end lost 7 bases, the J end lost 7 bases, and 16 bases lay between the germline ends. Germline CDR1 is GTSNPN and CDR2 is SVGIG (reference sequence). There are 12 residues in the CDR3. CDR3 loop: CASTTTRGGYTF. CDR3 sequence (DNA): TGTGCCTCTACAACCACGCGGGGTGGCTACACCTTC.

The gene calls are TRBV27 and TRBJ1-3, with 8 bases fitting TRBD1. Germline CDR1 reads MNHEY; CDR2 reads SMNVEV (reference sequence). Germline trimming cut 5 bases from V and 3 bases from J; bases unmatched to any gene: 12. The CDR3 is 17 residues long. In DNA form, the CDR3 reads TGTGCCAGCAGTCCCCTTTTACAGGGGGGAATTGGAAACACCATATATTTT. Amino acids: CASSPLLQGGIGNTIYF.

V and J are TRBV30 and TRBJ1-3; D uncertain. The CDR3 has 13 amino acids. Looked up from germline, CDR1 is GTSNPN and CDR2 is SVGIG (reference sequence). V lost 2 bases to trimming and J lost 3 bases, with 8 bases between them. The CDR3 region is CAWSTVNGNTIYF. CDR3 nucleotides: TGTGCCTGGAGTACGGTAAATGGAAACACCATATATTTT. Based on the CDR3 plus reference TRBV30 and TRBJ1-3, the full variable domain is SQTIHQWPATLVQPVGSPLSLECTVEGTSNPNLYWYRQAAGRGLQLLFYSVGIGQISSEVPQNLSASRPQDRQFILSSKKLLLSDSGFYLCAWSTVNGNTIYFGEGSWLTVV.

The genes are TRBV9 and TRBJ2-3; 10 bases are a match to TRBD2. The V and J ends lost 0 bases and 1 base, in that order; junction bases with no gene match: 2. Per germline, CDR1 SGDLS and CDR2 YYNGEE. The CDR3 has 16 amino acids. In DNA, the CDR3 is TGTGCCAGCAGCGTAGATCTAGCGGGGGGCACAGATACGCAGTATTTT. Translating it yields CASSVDLAGGTDTQYF.